The entry below gives a single T cell receptor (beta chain) sequence along with its context. What antigen it recognizes has not been identified. It has no much larger one-base neighbor in the sample; base qualities were not kept. These data are taken from a study of control samples from healthy donors and cancer patients (dated by TCRdb to the early 2020s). To prepare the library, the immunoSEQ multiplex PCR assay was applied. TCRdb retrieved this table from immuneACCESS and kept in-frame rearrangements only. Not all clones are present; in checked studies, unresolved V genes account for under half, and no reason is known for the remainder. This sample holds about 250,000 clones; over 70% were observed only once. The top ten clonotypes cover 13% of the sample. CDR1 and CDR2 are read off the germline V gene as MRHNA and SNTAGT. The CDR3 numbers 15 residues from cysteine through phenylalanine. Just the 45-base CDR3 DNA is kept, in frame starting at base 1. Trimming takes 2 bases off V and 0 bases off J; junction bases not matched to a gene: 2.

This chain is built from TRBV6-4 and TRBJ2-7; 9 nucleotides in the junction match TRBD2. This receptor was identified in a woman in her fifties or sixties with lung cancer. Specimen: PBMCs. CDR3 sequence: CASSDETSGSYEQYF. The bases are TGTGCCAGCAGTGACGAGACTAGCGGCTCCTACGAGCAGTACTTC.